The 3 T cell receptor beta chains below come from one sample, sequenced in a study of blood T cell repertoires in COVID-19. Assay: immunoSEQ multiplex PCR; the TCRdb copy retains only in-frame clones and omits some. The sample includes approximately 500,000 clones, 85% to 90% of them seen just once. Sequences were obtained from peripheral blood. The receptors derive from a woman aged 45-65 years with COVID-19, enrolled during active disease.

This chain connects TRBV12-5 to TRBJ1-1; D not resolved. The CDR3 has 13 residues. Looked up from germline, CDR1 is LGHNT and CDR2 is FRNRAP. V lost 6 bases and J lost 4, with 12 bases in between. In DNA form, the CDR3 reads TGTGCTAGTGGCCCAATTCGGGGCACTGAAGCTTTCTTT. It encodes CASGPIRGTEAFF.

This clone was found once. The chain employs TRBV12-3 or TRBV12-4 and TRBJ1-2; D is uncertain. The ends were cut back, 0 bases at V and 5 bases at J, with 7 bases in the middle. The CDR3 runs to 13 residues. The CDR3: CASSLASYYGYTF. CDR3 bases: TGTGCCAGCAGTTTAGCGTCTTATTATGGCTACACCTTC.

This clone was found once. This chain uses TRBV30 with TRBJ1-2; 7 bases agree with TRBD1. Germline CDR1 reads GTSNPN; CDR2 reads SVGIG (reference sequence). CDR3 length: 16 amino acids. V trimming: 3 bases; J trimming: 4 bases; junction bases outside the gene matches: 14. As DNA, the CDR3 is TGTGCCTGGAGCAACTACGTCAGGGGGTCAGTCTATGGCTACACCTTC. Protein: CAWSNYVRGSVYGYTF.